The 4 T cell receptor beta chains presented below share a single source sample, sequenced in a study of blood T cells in healthy people across ages. It was with a sample-barcoded 5' primer and a J-beta primer mix that a second PCR of about 6 to 11 cycles was run. TCRdb redid the calling of the 5' RACE reads with MiXCR, one entry per CDR3 protein. The table has some 890,000 distinct CDR3 sequences, around 29% seen once. A further study also used this sample, focusing on T cells of mothers and their children.

The sample was blood. All receptors come from a woman aged 40 to 50 in good health.

This clonotype was detected ten times or more. The chain joins TRBV20-1 to TRBJ2-7, with 11 bases aligning to TRBD1. CDR3 length equals 13 residues. Germline V gene sequence: CDR1 DFQATT, CDR2 SNEGSKA (reference sequence). Trimming took 5 bases from V and 3 from J; bases not matched to a gene: 3. As DNA, the CDR3 is TGCAGTGCTTGGGACAGGGGGATCTACGAGCAGTACTTC. Translating it yields CSAWDRGIYEQYF.

The V gene is TRBV7-3, the J gene TRBJ2-7, with 11 nucleotides matching TRBD2. V dropped 6 bases and J dropped 3; count of bases not matched to a gene: 7. The CDR3 is 15 amino acids. Per the germline V gene, CDR1 is SGHTA and CDR2 is FQGTGA. CDR3 DNA: TGTGCCAGCAGTCAGGCTAGCGGGGGGAGCTACGAGCAGTACGTC. Protein product: CASSQASGGSYEQYV.

The rearrangement joins TRBV20-1 to TRBJ2-5; 7 bases map to TRBD2. The J call may be faulty, since TRBJ2-7 better matches the DNA end. The CDR3 has 13 residues. Germline CDR1 DFQATT, CDR2 SNEGSKA (reference sequence). CDR3 protein: CNAAWGGFYEQYF. The CDR3 DNA follows: TGCAATGCCGCATGGGGGGGTTTTTACGAGCAGTACTTC.

This clonotype was found many times. The chain has TRBV29-1 and TRBJ1-2; D possibly corresponds to TRBD1 (5 bases). Germline V gene lookup returns CDR1 SQVTM and CDR2 ANQGSEA. V lost 3 bases and J lost 8, with 10 bases in between. This CDR3 region has 11 residues. The CDR3 protein is CSVDDSGGYTF. The CDR3 DNA reads TGCAGCGTTGATGACAGCGGCGGCTACACCTTC.